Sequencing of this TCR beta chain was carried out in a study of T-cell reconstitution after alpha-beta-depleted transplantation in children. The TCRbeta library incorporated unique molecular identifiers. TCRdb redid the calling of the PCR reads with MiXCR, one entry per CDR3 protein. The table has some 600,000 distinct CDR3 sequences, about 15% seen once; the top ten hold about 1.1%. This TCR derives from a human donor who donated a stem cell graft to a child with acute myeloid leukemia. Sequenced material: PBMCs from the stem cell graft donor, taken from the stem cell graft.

CDR3 DNA sequence: TGCGCCAGCAGCTTTCGACAGGGCCCAACAGATACGCAGTATTTT. This codes for CASSFRQGPTDTQYF. The chain recombines TRBV5-1 with TRBJ2-3, with 7 bases lining up with TRBD1. CDR3 size: 15 residues. The V and J ends lost 2 bases and 3 bases, in that order; junction bases with no gene match: 6. CDR1 and CDR2 from the germline V gene are SGHRS and YFSETQ. The full variable domain, in which reference TRBV5-1 and TRBJ2-3 provide the parts outside the CDR3, is KAGVTQTPRYLIKTRGQQVTLSCSPISGHRSVSWYQQTPGQGLQFLFEYFSETQRNKGNFPGRFSGRQFSNSRSEMNVSTLELGDSALYLCASSFRQGPTDTQYFGPGTRLTVL.